The clone carrying this T cell receptor beta chain was seen a handful of times. Only in-frame clones appear in the TCRdb table, and some are missing; sequencing was by immunoSEQ multiplex PCR. The data contain 51,000 or so clones, about nine tenths of them singletons. This entry belongs to a study of OX40 agonist ivuxolimab in advanced cancers. Across the whole study: Patients were given ivuxolimab, an antibody that agonizes OX40 (CD134).

The CDR3 consists of 15 residues. Germline assignment: CDR1 SQVTM and CDR2 ANQGSEA. Trimming stripped 5 bases from V and 2 bases from J, with 18 bases between. This chain uses TRBV29-1 with TRBJ1-2, with D unclear. Sequences were derived from CD4+ or CD8+ T cells sorted from blood, sampled in a trial of the OX40 agonist ivuxolimab. The TCR originated in an adult with an advanced solid tumor such as melanoma, head and neck, liver or kidney cancer. The CDR3 region is CSVRSGQIRNYGYTF. CDR3 DNA sequence: TGCAGCGTTCGATCCGGGCAGATCAGGAACTATGGCTACACCTTC.